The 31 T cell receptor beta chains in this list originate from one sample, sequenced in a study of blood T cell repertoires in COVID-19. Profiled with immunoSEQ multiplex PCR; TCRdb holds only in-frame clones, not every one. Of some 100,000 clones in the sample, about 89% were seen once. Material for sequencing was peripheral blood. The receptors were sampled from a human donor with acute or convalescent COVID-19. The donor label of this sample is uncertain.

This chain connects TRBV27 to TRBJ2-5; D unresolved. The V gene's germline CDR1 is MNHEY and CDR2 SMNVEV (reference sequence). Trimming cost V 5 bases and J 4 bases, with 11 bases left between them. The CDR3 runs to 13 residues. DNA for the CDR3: TGTGCCAGCAGTCCAATCTTCGGAGAGACCCAGTACTTC. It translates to CASSPIFGETQYF.

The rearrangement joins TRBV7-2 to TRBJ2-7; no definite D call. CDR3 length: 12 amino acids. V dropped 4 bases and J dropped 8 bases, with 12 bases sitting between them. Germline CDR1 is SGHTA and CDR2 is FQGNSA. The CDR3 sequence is CASSSIEPQQYF. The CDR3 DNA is TGTGCCAGCAGCTCAATAGAACCCCAGCAGTACTTC.

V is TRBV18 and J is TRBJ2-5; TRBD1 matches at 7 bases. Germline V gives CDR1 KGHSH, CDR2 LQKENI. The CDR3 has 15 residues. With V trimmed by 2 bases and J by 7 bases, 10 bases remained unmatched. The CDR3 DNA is TGTGCCAGCTCACCAGGGACAGTGGGTGCTGGGACCCAGTACTTC. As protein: CASSPGTVGAGTQYF.

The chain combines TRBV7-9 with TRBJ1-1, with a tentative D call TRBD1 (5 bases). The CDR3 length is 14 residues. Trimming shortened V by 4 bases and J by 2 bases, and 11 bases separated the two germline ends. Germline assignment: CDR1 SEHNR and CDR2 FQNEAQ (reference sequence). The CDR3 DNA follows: TGTGCCAGCAGCTCCAGGGAATATAACACTGAAGCTTTCTTT. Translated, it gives CASSSREYNTEAFF.

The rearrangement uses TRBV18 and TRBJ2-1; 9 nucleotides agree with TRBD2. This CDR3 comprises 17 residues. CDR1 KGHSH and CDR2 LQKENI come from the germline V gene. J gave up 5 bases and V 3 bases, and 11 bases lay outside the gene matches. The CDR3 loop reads CASSPRASGTKDNEQFF. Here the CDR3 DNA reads TGTGCCAGCTCACCGCGTGCTAGCGGGACGAAGGACAATGAGCAGTTCTTC.

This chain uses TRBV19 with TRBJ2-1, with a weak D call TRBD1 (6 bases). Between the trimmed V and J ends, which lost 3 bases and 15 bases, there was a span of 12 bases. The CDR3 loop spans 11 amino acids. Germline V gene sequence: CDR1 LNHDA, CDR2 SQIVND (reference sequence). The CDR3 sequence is CASSIWDITFF. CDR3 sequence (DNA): TGTGCCAGTAGTATCTGGGACATCACGTTCTTC.

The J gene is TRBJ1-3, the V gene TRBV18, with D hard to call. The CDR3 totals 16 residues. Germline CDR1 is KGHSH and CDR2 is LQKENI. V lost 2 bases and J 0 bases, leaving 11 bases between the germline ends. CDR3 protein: CASSPIPGVSGNTIYF. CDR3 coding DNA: TGTGCCAGCTCACCAATTCCCGGGGTCTCTGGAAACACCATATATTTT.

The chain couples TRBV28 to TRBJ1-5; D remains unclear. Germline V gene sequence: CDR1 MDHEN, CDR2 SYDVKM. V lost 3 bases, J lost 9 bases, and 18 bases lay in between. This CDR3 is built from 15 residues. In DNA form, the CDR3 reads TGTGCCAGCAGTTTGGCTTCCCGTCCCCAAAGGCCCCAGCATTTT. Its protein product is CASSLASRPQRPQHF.

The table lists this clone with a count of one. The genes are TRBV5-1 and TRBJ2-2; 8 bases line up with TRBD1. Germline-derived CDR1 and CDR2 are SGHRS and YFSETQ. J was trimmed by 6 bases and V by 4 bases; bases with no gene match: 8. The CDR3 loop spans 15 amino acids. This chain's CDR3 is CASSLGQGKSGELFF. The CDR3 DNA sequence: TGCGCCAGCAGCCTCGGACAGGGAAAATCCGGGGAGCTGTTTTTT.

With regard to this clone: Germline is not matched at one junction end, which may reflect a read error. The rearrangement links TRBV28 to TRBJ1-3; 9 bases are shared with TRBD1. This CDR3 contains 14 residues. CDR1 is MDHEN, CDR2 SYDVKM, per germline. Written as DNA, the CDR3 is TGTGCCAGCAGTTCACCGGGACAGGGAAGCACCATATATTTT. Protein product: CASSSPGQGSTIYF.

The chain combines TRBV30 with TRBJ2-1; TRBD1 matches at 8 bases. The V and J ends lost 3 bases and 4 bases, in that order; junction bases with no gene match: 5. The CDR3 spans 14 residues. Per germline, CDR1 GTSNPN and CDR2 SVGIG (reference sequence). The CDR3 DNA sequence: TGTGCCTGGAGGGGTTGGGACAGGTACAATGAGCAGTTCTTC. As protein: CAWRGWDRYNEQFF. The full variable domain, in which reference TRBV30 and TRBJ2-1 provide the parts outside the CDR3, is SQTIHQWPATLVQPVGSPLSLECTVEGTSNPNLYWYRQAAGRGLQLLFYSVGIGQISSEVPQNLSASRPQDRQFILSSKKLLLSDSGFYLCAWRGWDRYNEQFFGPGTRLTVL.

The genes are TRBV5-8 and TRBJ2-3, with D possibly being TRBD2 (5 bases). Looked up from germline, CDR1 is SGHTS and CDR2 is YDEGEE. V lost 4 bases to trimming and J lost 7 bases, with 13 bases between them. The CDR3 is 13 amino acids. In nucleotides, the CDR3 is TGTGCCAGCAGCCTCCAGGAGGTAAATACGCAGTATTTT. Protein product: CASSLQEVNTQYF.

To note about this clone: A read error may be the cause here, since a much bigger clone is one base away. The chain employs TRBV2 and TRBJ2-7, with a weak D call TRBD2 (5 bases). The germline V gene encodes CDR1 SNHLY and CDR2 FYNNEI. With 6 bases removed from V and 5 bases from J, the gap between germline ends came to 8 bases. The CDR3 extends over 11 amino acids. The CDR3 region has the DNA TGTGCCAGCAGCCTAGCCGACGAGCAGTACTTC. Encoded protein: CASSLADEQYF.

This CDR3 is CASSLSGGSDEQFF. The CDR3 DNA is TGTGCCAGCAGCTTATCTGGGGGCAGTGATGAGCAGTTCTTC. The rearrangement uses TRBV7-2 and TRBJ2-1; maybe TRBD1 (6 bases). Germline CDR1 is SGHTA and CDR2 is FQGNSA. This CDR3 comprises 14 residues. V gave up 2 bases and J gave up 8 bases, with 13 bases separating them.

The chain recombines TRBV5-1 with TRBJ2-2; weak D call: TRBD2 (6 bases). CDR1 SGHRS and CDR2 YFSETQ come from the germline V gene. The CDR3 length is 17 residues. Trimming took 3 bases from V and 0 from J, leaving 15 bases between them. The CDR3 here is CASSWGDGNANTGELFF. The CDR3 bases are TGCGCCAGCAGCTGGGGGGACGGAAACGCGAACACCGGGGAGCTGTTTTTT.

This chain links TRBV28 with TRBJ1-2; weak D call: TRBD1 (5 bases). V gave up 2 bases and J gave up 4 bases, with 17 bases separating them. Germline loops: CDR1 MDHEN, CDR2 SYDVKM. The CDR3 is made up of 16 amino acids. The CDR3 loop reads CASSLQTARWGYGYTF. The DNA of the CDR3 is TGTGCCAGCAGTTTACAGACAGCCCGTTGGGGCTATGGCTACACCTTC.

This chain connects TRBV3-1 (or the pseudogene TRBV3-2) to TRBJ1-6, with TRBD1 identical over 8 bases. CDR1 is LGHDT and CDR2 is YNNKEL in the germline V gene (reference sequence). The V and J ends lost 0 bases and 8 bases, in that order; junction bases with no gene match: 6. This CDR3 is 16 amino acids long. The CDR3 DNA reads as TGTGCCAGCAGCCAAGAAGGCAGGGGGCTGGATTCACCCCTCCACTTT. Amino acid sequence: CASSQEGRGLDSPLHF.

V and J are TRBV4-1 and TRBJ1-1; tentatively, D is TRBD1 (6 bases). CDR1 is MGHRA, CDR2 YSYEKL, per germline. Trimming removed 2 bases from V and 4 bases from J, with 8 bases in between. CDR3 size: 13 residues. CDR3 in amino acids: CASSQQGSTEAFF. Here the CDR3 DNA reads TGCGCCAGCAGCCAACAGGGGAGCACTGAAGCTTTCTTT.

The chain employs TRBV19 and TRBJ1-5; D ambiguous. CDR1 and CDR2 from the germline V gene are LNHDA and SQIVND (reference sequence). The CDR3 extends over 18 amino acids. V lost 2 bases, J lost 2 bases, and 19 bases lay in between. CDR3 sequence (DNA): TGTGCCAGTAGTATACCAGGCCAGGCGAGAATGGGCAATCAGCCCCAGCATTTT. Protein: CASSIPGQARMGNQPQHF.

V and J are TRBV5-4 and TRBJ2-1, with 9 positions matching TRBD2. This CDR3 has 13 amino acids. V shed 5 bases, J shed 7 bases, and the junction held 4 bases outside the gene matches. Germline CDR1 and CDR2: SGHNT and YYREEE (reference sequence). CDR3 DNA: TGTGCCAGCAGGGGACTAGCAAGTAATGAGCAGTTCTTC. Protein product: CASRGLASNEQFF.

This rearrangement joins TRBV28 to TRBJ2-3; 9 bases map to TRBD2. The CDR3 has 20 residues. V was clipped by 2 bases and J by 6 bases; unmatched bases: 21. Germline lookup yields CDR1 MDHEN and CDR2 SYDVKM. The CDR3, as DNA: TGTGCCAGCAGTTTAGTTCAGGGTAAAGGAGTGGGACTAGCTCCTGATACGCAGTATTTT. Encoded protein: CASSLVQGKGVGLAPDTQYF. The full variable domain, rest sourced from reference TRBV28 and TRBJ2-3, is DVKVTQSSRYLVKRTGEKVFLECVQDMDHENMFWYRQDPGLGLRLIYFSYDVKMKEKGDIPEGYSVSREKKERFSLILESASTNQTSMYLCASSLVQGKGVGLAPDTQYFGPGTRLTVL.

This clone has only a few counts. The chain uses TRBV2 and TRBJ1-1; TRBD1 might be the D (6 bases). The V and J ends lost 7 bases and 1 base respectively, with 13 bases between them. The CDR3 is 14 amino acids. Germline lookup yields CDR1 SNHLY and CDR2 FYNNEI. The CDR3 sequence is CASIQGLGNTEAFF. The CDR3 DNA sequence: TGTGCCAGCATACAGGGTTTGGGGAACACTGAAGCTTTCTTT.

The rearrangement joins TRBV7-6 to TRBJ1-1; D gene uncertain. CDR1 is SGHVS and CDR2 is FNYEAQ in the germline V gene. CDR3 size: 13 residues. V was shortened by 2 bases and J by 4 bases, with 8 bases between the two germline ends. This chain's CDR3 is CASSLSRGTEAFF. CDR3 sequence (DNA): TGTGCCAGCAGCTTATCGCGTGGCACTGAAGCTTTCTTT.

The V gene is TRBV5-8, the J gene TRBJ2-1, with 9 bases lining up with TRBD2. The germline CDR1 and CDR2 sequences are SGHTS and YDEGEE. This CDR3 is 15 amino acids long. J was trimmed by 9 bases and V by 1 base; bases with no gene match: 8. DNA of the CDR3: TGTGCCAGCAGCTTGATCCTAGCGGGGTTGGCTGAGCAGTTCTTC. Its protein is CASSLILAGLAEQFF.

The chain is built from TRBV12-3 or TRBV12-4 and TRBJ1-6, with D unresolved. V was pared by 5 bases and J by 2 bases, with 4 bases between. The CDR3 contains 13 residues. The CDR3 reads CASSDTYNSPLHF. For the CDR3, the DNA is TGTGCCAGCAGTGACACCTATAATTCACCCCTCCACTTT.

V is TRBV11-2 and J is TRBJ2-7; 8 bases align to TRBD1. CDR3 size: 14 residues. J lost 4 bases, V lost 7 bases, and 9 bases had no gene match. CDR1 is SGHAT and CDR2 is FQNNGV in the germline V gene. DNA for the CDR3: TGTGCCAGCACCGACCCAGGGGGCTTTTACGAGCAGTACTTC. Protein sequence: CASTDPGGFYEQYF.

The CDR3 reads CASKAGSTYSNQPQHF. CDR3 nucleotide sequence: TGTGCCAGTAAAGCAGGGTCTACTTATAGCAATCAGCCCCAGCATTTT. The chain employs TRBV19 and TRBJ1-5, with D perhaps matching TRBD1 (5 bases). CDR1 is LNHDA, CDR2 SQIVND, per germline (reference sequence). This CDR3 has 16 residues. The V end was cut by 7 bases, the J end by 0 bases, with 16 bases between.

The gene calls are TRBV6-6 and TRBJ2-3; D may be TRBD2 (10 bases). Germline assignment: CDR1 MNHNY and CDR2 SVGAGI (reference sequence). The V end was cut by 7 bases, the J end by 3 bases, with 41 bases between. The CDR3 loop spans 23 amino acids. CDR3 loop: CASTSSKPVRQGEKAGGTDTQYF. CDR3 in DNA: TGTGCCAGCACCTCCTCCAAACCGGTTCGACAGGGGGAGAAAGCGGGAGGGACAGATACGCAGTATTTT.

In nucleotides, the CDR3 is TGCGCCAGCAGCCAGCCCACAGGGGGCACTGAAGCTTTCTTT. Encoded protein: CASSQPTGGTEAFF. V usage is TRBV4-1 and J usage is TRBJ1-1, with 8 nucleotides matching TRBD1. Germline V gene data show CDR1 as MGHRA and CDR2 as YSYEKL. The CDR3 length is 14 residues. The V and J ends lost 3 bases and 4 bases, in that order; junction bases with no gene match: 4.

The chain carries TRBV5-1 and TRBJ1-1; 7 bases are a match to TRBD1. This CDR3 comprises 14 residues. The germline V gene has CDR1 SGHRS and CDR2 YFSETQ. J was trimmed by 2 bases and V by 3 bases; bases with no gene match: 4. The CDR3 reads CASSSQGTNTEAFF. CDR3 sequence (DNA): TGCGCCAGCAGCTCACAGGGGACAAACACTGAAGCTTTCTTT. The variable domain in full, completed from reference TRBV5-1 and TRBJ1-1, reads KAGVTQTPRYLIKTRGQQVTLSCSPISGHRSVSWYQQTPGQGLQFLFEYFSETQRNKGNFPGRFSGRQFSNSRSEMNVSTLELGDSALYLCASSSQGTNTEAFFGQGTRLTVV.

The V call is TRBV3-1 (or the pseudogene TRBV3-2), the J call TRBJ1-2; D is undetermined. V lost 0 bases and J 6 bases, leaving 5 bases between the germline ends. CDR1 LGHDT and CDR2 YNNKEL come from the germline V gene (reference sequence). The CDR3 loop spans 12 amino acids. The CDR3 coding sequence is TGTGCCAGCAGCCAAGATTTCAATGGCTACACCTTC. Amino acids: CASSQDFNGYTF.